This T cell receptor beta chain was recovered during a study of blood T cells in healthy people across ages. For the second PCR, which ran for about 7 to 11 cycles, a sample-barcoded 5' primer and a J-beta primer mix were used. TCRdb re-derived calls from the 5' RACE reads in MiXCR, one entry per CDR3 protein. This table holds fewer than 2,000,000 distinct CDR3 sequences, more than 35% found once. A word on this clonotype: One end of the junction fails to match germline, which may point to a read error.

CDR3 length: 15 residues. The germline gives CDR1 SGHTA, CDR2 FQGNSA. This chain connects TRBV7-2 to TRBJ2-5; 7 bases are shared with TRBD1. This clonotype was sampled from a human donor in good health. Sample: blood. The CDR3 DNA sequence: TGTGCCAGCAGCTCTTCCGAACAGGGGTGGAATGAGCAGTACTTT. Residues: CASSSSEQGWNEQYF.